One T cell receptor (beta chain) is described in this entry. These data come from a study of blood T cell repertoires in COVID-19. The CDR3 consists of 17 residues. The junction had 16 bases not matched to a gene; V was cut back by 5 bases and J by 7 bases. CDR1 is SEHNR and CDR2 is FQNEAQ in the germline V gene (reference sequence). Using immunoSEQ multiplex PCR, the repertoire was profiled, and TCRdb retains in-frame clones only, with some absent. The sample lists about 170,000 clones; about 87% were seen once. The gene calls are TRBV7-9 and TRBJ2-7, with 11 bases aligning to TRBD2. The source of this sequence is an elderly woman with COVID-19, enrolled during active disease. Sequencing was carried out using peripheral blood. This CDR3 reads CASSDRIGLAGVQEQYF. Written as DNA, the CDR3 is TGTGCCAGCAGCGATCGAATCGGACTAGCGGGCGTTCAAGAGCAGTACTTC. Full variable domain (missing parts from reference TRBV7-9 and TRBJ2-7): DTGVSQNPRHKITKRGQNVTFRCDPISEHNRLYWYRQTLGQGPEFLTYFQNEAQLEKSRLLSDRFSAERPKGSFSTLEIQRTEQGDSAMYLCASSDRIGLAGVQEQYFGPGTRLTVT.